Listed here are 30 T cell receptor beta chains from one sample, sequenced in a study of blood T cell repertoires in COVID-19. Some clones are missing from TCRdb's copy, which holds only in-frame ones; the method was immunoSEQ multiplex PCR. The data show roughly 150,000 clones, 84% seen once. The sequencing sample was made of peripheral blood. The origin of the receptors is a woman aged 45 to 65 with acute or convalescent COVID-19.

The chain joins TRBV6-2 or TRBV6-3 to TRBJ1-4; TRBD1 matches 7 bases. The germline gives CDR1 MNHEY, CDR2 SVGEGT. This CDR3 has 14 residues. The V and J ends lost 4 bases and 8 bases, in that order; junction bases with no gene match: 7. Here the CDR3 DNA reads TGTGCCAGCAGTTCCACGACAGGGTCCGAAAAACTGTTTTTT. Amino acids: CASSSTTGSEKLFF.

With regard to this clone: The identical CDR3 is also encoded by other nucleotide sequences in the sample. V is TRBV6-5 and J is TRBJ2-7; D is uncertain. CDR1 is MNHEY and CDR2 is SVGAGI in the germline V gene. Trimming left V 5 bases short and J 3 bases short, with 5 bases between. CDR3 size: 11 residues. CDR3 coding DNA: TGTGCCAGCAGTCTCGGCTACGAGCAGTACTTC. It yields the protein CASSLGYEQYF.

This chain connects TRBV7-9 to TRBJ2-7; 11 nucleotides line up with TRBD2. The trim removed 5 bases at V and 5 bases at J, leaving 5 bases unmatched. CDR1 SEHNR and CDR2 FQNEAQ come from the germline V gene (reference sequence). CDR3 length equals 14 residues. The DNA for the CDR3 is TGTGCCAGCAGCCTGGGACTAGCGGAGCACGAGCAGTACTTC. It is translated as CASSLGLAEHEQYF.

The chain couples TRBV7-2 to TRBJ2-4, with TRBD2 as a possible D gene (5 bases). The germline CDR1 and CDR2 sequences are SGHTA and FQGNSA. The CDR3 has 15 amino acids. Deletions cut 1 base from V and 0 bases from J, with 7 bases between. As DNA, the CDR3 is TGTGCCAGCAGCTTAGAGAGGGTAGCCAAAAACATTCAGTACTTC. The encoded protein is CASSLERVAKNIQYF. Based on the CDR3 plus reference TRBV7-2 and TRBJ2-4, the full variable domain is GAGVSQSPSNKVTEKGKDVELRCDPISGHTALYWYRQSLGQGLEFLIYFQGNSAPDKSGLPSDRFSAERTGGSVSTLTIQRTQQEDSAVYLCASSLERVAKNIQYFGAGTRLSVL.

V usage is TRBV29-1 and J usage is TRBJ2-5; TRBD1 matches 9 bases. Trimming removed 5 bases from V and 4 bases from J; junction bases left unmatched: 5. This CDR3 has 13 amino acids. Germline CDR1 and CDR2: SQVTM and ANQGSEA. The CDR3 region has the DNA TGCAGCGTTCGAGGACAGGGGAGAGAGACCCAGTACTTC. This codes for CSVRGQGRETQYF.

The V gene is TRBV5-1, the J gene TRBJ1-1; 10 nucleotides match TRBD1. CDR1 and CDR2 from the germline V gene are SGHRS and YFSETQ. The CDR3 loop spans 15 amino acids. Trimming took 4 bases from V and 7 from J; bases not matched to a gene: 10. CDR3 protein: CASSEGTGVENEAFF. The CDR3 region has the DNA TGCGCCAGCAGCGAGGGGACAGGGGTTGAGAATGAAGCTTTCTTT.

The chain employs TRBV6-6 and TRBJ2-3; 9 nucleotides match TRBD2. There are 16 residues in the CDR3. Per the germline V gene, CDR1 is MNHNY and CDR2 is SVGAGI (reference sequence). V trimming: 7 bases; J trimming: 1 base; junction bases outside the gene matches: 9. The CDR3 DNA reads TGTGCCAGCAACCCTGCGGGGGGGGTAGGCACAGATACGCAGTATTTT. It is translated as CASNPAGGVGTDTQYF.

J is TRBJ2-1 and V is TRBV19; the D is unclear. With 6 bases removed from V and 6 bases from J, the gap between germline ends came to 21 bases. CDR3 size: 16 residues. Germline V lookup: CDR1 LNHDA, CDR2 SQIVND (reference sequence). CDR3 amino acids: CASSKTEMSRANEQFF. CDR3 in DNA: TGTGCCAGTAGCAAAACTGAGATGAGCCGTGCCAATGAGCAGTTCTTC.

The chain employs TRBV7-3 and TRBJ2-1, with 11 nucleotides matching TRBD2. The CDR3 length is 17 residues. Germline lookup yields CDR1 SGHTA and CDR2 FQGTGA. V was pared by 4 bases and J by 6 bases, with 11 bases of the junction left unmatched. This chain's CDR3 is CASSSTASGRWSNEQFF. The CDR3 DNA reads TGTGCCAGCAGCTCAACAGCTAGCGGGAGGTGGAGCAATGAGCAGTTCTTC.

The CDR3 sequence is CSVYQGQGKYNEQFF. CDR3 sequence (DNA): TGCAGCGTTTACCAAGGACAGGGGAAATACAATGAGCAGTTCTTC. The J gene is TRBJ2-1, the V gene TRBV29-1; 9 bases line up with TRBD1. This CDR3 has 15 residues. CDR1 is SQVTM, CDR2 ANQGSEA, per germline. The V gene end was trimmed by 5 bases and the J gene end by 4 bases; junction bases not matched to a gene: 9.

The chain joins TRBV3-1 (or the pseudogene TRBV3-2) to TRBJ2-5, with a tentative D call TRBD2 (6 bases). CDR1 and CDR2 (germline): LGHDT, YNNKEL (reference sequence). With 6 bases removed from V and 2 bases from J, the gap between germline ends came to 7 bases. This CDR3 is built from 12 residues. The CDR3 region has the DNA TGTGCCAGCAGGCGGGGTCAAGAGACCCAGTACTTC. It specifies CASRRGQETQYF.

The V and J genes are TRBV5-5 and TRBJ2-1; no reliable D call. Germline V CDR1 and CDR2: SGHKS, YYEKEE (reference sequence). The V end was cut by 4 bases, the J end by 6 bases, with 17 bases between. This CDR3 region has 15 residues. The CDR3 sequence is CASSMLPSSPNEQFF. The CDR3 coding sequence is TGTGCCAGCAGCATGCTTCCCTCCAGTCCCAATGAGCAGTTCTTC.

The chain combines TRBV27 with TRBJ1-2; 8 bases align to TRBD1. The CDR3 has 13 residues. Germline V lookup: CDR1 MNHEY, CDR2 SMNVEV (reference sequence). Trimming cost V 5 bases and J 7 bases; bases outside gene matches: 6. CDR3 in amino acids: CASSETGAAGYTF. In DNA form, the CDR3 reads TGTGCCAGCAGTGAGACAGGGGCGGCTGGCTACACCTTC.

The CDR3 sequence is CASSQHGQGGYGYTF. The CDR3 DNA reads TGCGCCAGCAGCCAACACGGACAGGGCGGGTATGGCTACACCTTC. J is TRBJ1-2 and V is TRBV4-3, with TRBD1 identical over 8 bases. Per the germline V gene, CDR1 is LGHNA and CDR2 is YSLEER. Germline trimming cut 2 bases from V and 5 bases from J; bases unmatched to any gene: 7. CDR3 length: 15 residues.

The gene calls are TRBV9 and TRBJ2-7, with 9 bases aligning to TRBD2. CDR1 and CDR2 (germline): SGDLS, YYNGEE. Trimming cost V 5 bases and J 5 bases; bases outside gene matches: 11. The length of the CDR3 is 15 residues. CDR3 bases: TGTGCCAGCAGAAAGGGGGGGACTAGCTTTAACGAGCAGTACTTC. This encodes CASRKGGTSFNEQYF. The whole variable domain, remainder taken from reference TRBV9 and TRBJ2-7, is DSGVTQTPKHLITATGQRVTLRCSPRSGDLSVYWYQQSLDQGLQFLIQYYNGEERAKGNILERFSAQQFPDLHSELNLSSLELGDSALYFCASRKGGTSFNEQYFGPGTRLTVT.

This clone was recorded once. This sequence joins TRBV6-2 or TRBV6-3 and TRBJ2-7; no clear D gene. CDR1 is MNHEY, CDR2 SVGEGT, per germline. V was shortened by 4 bases and J by 10 bases, with 8 bases between the two germline ends. The length of the CDR3 is 10 residues. CDR3 loop: CASSFSAQYF. Written as DNA, the CDR3 is TGTGCCAGCAGTTTTAGTGCACAGTACTTC.

The rearrangement uses TRBV5-6 and TRBJ2-7; a weak D match, TRBD2 (6 bases). This CDR3 contains 14 residues. The V and J ends lost 7 bases and 4 bases respectively, with 18 bases between them. Germline values: CDR1 SGHDT, CDR2 YYEEEE. CDR3 DNA sequence: TGTGCCAGCTCACCCGGGGCTAGCGAGTACGAGCAGTACTTC. It specifies CASSPGASEYEQYF.

The rearrangement joins TRBV24-1 to TRBJ1-5; D possibly corresponds to TRBD1 (5 bases). CDR3 length: 15 residues. V lost 10 bases, J lost 6 bases, and 21 bases lay in between. CDR1 KGHDR and CDR2 SFDVKD come from the germline V gene. The CDR3 sequence: CATLRPGGGCQPQHF. The CDR3 coding sequence is TGTGCCACACTTCGTCCTGGGGGAGGATGTCAGCCCCAGCATTTT.

The CDR3 loop is CASSGGLAGRANVLTF. Here the CDR3 DNA reads TGTGCCAGCAGTGGGGGACTAGCGGGACGAGCCAACGTCCTGACTTTC. This sequence joins TRBV2 and TRBJ2-6; 13 positions agree with TRBD2. V lost 4 bases to trimming and J lost 7 bases; unmatched junction nucleotides: 4. CDR3 length: 16 amino acids. CDR1 is SNHLY and CDR2 is FYNNEI in the germline V gene.

The V gene is TRBV6-1, the J gene TRBJ1-3; TRBD1 matches 10 bases. CDR3 length equals 17 residues. Germline V gene lookup returns CDR1 MNHNS and CDR2 SASEGT. After removal of 2 bases from V and 3 bases from J, the junction contained 7 bases not matched to a gene. The CDR3 region has the DNA TGTGCCAGCAGTGAATTCCCGACAGGGGGCTTTGGAAACACCATATATTTT. It yields the protein CASSEFPTGGFGNTIYF.

V and J are TRBV7-2 and TRBJ2-3, with unresolved D. V gave up 1 base and J gave up 6 bases, with 11 bases separating them. CDR1 is SGHTA, CDR2 FQGNSA, per germline. This CDR3 spans 14 amino acids. CDR3 bases: TGTGCCAGCAGCTTAGGGCCTCGCAAGGATACGCAGTATTTT. Translating gives CASSLGPRKDTQYF. Combining the CDR3 with reference TRBV7-2 and TRBJ2-3 gives the whole variable domain GAGVSQSPSNKVTEKGKDVELRCDPISGHTALYWYRQSLGQGLEFLIYFQGNSAPDKSGLPSDRFSAERTGGSVSTLTIQRTQQEDSAVYLCASSLGPRKDTQYFGPGTRLTVL.

V is TRBV6-5 and J is TRBJ1-2; D perhaps matches TRBD1 (5 bases). From germline, CDR1 is MNHEY and CDR2 SVGAGI. The CDR3 length is 14 residues. V shed 4 bases and J shed 1 base, with 10 bases lying between them. The CDR3: CASSSPRVNYGYTF. The CDR3 DNA reads TGTGCCAGCAGTTCCCCCAGGGTTAACTATGGCTACACCTTC.

This clone was picked up a small number of times. The V and J genes are TRBV2 and TRBJ1-5; 7 bases fit TRBD1. The CDR3 consists of 14 residues. V was clipped by 5 bases and J by 9 bases; unmatched bases: 10. Germline V gene data show CDR1 as SNHLY and CDR2 as FYNNEI. In DNA form, the CDR3 reads TGTGCCAGCAGTCTGGAGAGACAGGGTTTGCCCCAGCATTTT. Protein product: CASSLERQGLPQHF.

The chain is built from TRBV5-6 and TRBJ2-3; weak D call: TRBD2 (5 bases). Trimming removed 4 bases at V and 5 bases at J, with 11 bases between. This CDR3 is built from 13 residues. CDR1 SGHDT and CDR2 YYEEEE come from the germline V gene. The CDR3 DNA reads TGTGCCAGCAGCATAAAGGGAGAAGATACGCAGTATTTT. It specifies CASSIKGEDTQYF.

The chain links TRBV29-1 to TRBJ1-2, with 8 bases matching TRBD1. The trim removed 1 base at V and 4 bases at J, leaving 11 bases unmatched. This CDR3 has 16 residues. Germline V CDR1 and CDR2: SQVTM, ANQGSEA. CDR3 DNA: TGCAGCGTTGAAGTGAGGACAGGGACGGTACTCTATGGCTACACCTTC. This gives the protein CSVEVRTGTVLYGYTF.

This rearrangement joins TRBV5-1 to TRBJ1-2; D is uncertain. The ends were cut back, 1 base at V and 8 bases at J, with 18 bases in the middle. The length of the CDR3 is 15 residues. The germline V gene encodes CDR1 SGHRS and CDR2 YFSETQ. CDR3 in DNA: TGCGCCAGCAGCTTGATGGTAGGCTCTAGCGAGGGCTACACCTTC. Its protein is CASSLMVGSSEGYTF.

The rearrangement links TRBV27 to TRBJ2-7; 7 bases align to TRBD1. Trimming removed 5 bases from V and 2 bases from J; junction bases left unmatched: 9. The CDR3 covers 15 residues. The germline V gene encodes CDR1 MNHEY and CDR2 SMNVEV (reference sequence). The CDR3 here is CASSTSGTEPYEQYF. DNA of the CDR3: TGTGCCAGCAGTACCTCCGGGACAGAGCCCTACGAGCAGTACTTC.

The gene calls are TRBV11-2 and TRBJ1-2, with D hard to call. Trimming removed 4 bases at V and 8 bases at J, with 20 bases between. The CDR3 runs to 15 residues. The germline V gene has CDR1 SGHAT and CDR2 FQNNGV. In DNA, the CDR3 is TGTGCCAGCAGCTCACCTCGACTCCTAGCCGGGGGCTACACCTTC. Amino acids: CASSSPRLLAGGYTF.

Worth noting for this clone: Because the CDR3's place on the DNA is in doubt, the DNA is left out and the CDR3 is given as listed by TCRdb. V is TRBV4-3 and J is TRBJ2-4; TRBD2 reflects the table's D call only, with no check against the DNA. The CDR3 is made up of 16 amino acids, end residues included. CDR1 is LGHNA and CDR2 is YSLEER in the germline V gene. The CDR3 reads CASSQALRAGGDIQYF.

To note about this clone: A junction end diverges from the germline sequence, so it may reflect a read error. The J gene is TRBJ2-1, the V gene TRBV10-3; 8 nucleotides match TRBD2. This CDR3 is built from 14 residues. The germline V gene encodes CDR1 ENHRY and CDR2 SYGVKD. The CDR3 protein is CAISGGGSFNEQFF. For the CDR3, the DNA is TGTGCCATCAGTGGCGGGGGGTCCTTCAATGAGCAGTTCTTC.